A selection of T cell receptor beta chains follows, all from one sample in a study of memory CD8 T cells in hepatitis C reinfection. Some clones are missing from TCRdb's copy, which holds only in-frame ones; the method was immunoSEQ multiplex PCR. This sample has 46,000 or so clones; approximately 92% occur once, and the top ten carry 0.72%. Sequenced sample: naive CD8+ T cells sorted from blood. These receptors all come from a man younger than 35 with hepatitis C virus infection. Both conserved end residues are part of each CDR3. A D gene is named only where the DNA matches it firmly. Clone size, where shown, is once, few, many, or a class for clones that have expanded.

clone size	V gene	D gene	J gene	CDR3 DNA	CDR3 protein
few	TRBV27	TRBD1	TRBJ2-1	TGTGCCACCTTACCGCCGAGGGGACAGGGGTGGCATGAGCAGTTCTTC	CATLPPRGQGWHEQFF
.	TRBV30	TRBD1	TRBJ2-1	TGTGCCTGGAGTCCTGGGACAGGCCCTTACAATGAGCAGTTCTTC	CAWSPGTGPYNEQFF
.	TRBV2	.	TRBJ1-2	TGTGCCAGCAGTGATTTCGGTATTGCTAACTATGGCTACACCTTC	CASSDFGIANYGYTF
.	TRBV28	TRBD2	TRBJ2-1	TGTGTCAGCAGATCCCTAGCGGGCGGTGGGGGGGAGCAGTTCTTC	CVSRSLAGGGGEQFF
.	TRBV4-3	.	TRBJ2-1	TGCGCCAGCAGCCAAGCCCTAGGTTCCTACAATGAGCAGTTCTTC	CASSQALGSYNEQFF
.	TRBV14	TRBD2	TRBJ2-7	TGTGCCAGCAGGGAAACTAGCGGGAGTTCCTACGAGCAGTACTTC	CASRETSGSSYEQYF
.	TRBV15	.	TRBJ1-1	TGTGCCACCAGCGATTTAGCCCCTGAAGCTTTCTTT	CATSDLAPEAFF
.	TRBV27	.	TRBJ2-1	TGTGCCAGCAGTTTAGGCGGGCACAATGAGCAGTTCTTC	CASSLGGHNEQFF
.	TRBV7-9	TRBD2	TRBJ2-3	TGTGCCAGCAGCTTTTCCACGGGAGGGGGAGATACGCAGTATTTT	CASSFSTGGGDTQYF
.	TRBV19	TRBD2	TRBJ2-1	TGTGCCAGTAGCCCCGGACTAGCGGACTCCTACAATGAGCAGTTCTTC	CASSPGLADSYNEQFF
.	TRBV29-1	.	TRBJ1-2	TGCAGCGTTGAAAGGACACGCGATAACTATGGCTACACCTTC	CSVERTRDNYGYTF
.	TRBV7-9	.	TRBJ2-5	TGTGCCAGCAGCTTAGCAGCAGAGACCCAGTACTTC	CASSLAAETQYF
.	TRBV6-6	.	TRBJ2-1	TGTGCCACCCGGCCGGGGGGCCGCTCCTACAATGAGCAGTTCTTC	CATRPGGRSYNEQFF